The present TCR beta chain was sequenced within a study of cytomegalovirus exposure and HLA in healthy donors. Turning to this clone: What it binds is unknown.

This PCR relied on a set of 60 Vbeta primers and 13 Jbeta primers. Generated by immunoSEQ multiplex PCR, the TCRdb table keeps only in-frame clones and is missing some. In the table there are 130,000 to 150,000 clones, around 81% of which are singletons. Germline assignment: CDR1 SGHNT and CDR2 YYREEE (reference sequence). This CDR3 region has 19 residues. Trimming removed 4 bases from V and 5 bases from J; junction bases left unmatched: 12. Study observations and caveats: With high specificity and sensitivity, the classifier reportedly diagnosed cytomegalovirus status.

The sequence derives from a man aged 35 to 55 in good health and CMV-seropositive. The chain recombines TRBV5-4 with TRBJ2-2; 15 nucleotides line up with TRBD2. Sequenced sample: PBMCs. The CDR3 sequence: CASSIAGTSGRIGTGELFF. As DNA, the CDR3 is TGTGCCAGCAGCATTGCCGGGACTAGCGGGAGGATAGGTACCGGGGAGCTGTTTTTT.